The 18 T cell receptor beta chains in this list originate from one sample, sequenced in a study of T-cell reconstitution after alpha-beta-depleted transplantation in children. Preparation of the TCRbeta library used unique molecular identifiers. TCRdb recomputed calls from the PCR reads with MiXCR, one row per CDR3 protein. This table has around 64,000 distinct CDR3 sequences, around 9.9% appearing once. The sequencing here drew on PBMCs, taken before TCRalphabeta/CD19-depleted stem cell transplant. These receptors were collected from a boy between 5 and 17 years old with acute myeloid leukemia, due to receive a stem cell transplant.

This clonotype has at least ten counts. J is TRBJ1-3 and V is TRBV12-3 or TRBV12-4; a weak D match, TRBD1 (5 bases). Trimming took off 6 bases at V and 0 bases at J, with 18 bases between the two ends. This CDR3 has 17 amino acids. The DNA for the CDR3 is TGTGCCAGCAGACCCAAAGTGGCGGGGCTCTCTGGAAACACCATATATTTT. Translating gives CASRPKVAGLSGNTIYF.

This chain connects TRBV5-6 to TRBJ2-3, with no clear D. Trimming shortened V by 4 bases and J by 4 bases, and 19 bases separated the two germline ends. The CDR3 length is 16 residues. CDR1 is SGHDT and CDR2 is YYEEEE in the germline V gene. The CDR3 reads CASSGFVVQPADTQYF. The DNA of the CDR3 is TGTGCCAGCAGCGGATTTGTAGTCCAGCCAGCAGATACGCAGTATTTT.

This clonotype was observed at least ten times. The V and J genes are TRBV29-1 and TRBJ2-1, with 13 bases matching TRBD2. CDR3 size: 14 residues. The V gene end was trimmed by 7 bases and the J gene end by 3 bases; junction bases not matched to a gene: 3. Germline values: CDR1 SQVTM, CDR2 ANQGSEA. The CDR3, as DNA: TGCAGCGGCCGACTAGCGGGAGGCTACAATGAGCAGTTCTTC. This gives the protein CSGRLAGGYNEQFF.

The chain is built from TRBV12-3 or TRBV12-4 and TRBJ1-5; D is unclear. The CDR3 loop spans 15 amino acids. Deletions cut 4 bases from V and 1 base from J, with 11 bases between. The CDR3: CASSSLPGSNQPQHF. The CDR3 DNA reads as TGTGCCAGCAGTTCCTTACCTGGAAGCAATCAGCCCCAGCATTTT.

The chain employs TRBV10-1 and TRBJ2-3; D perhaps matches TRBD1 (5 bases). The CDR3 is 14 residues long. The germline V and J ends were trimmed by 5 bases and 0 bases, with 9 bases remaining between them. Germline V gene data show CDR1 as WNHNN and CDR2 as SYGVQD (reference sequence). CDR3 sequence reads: CASSTGPSTDTQYF. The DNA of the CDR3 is TGCGCCAGCAGTACAGGCCCTAGCACAGATACGCAGTATTTT.

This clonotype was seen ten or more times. The CDR3 DNA reads as TGTGCCAGCAGCCGAGCCAGGATGGCTAGCGGGAGAGGAGAGACCCAGTACTTC. Its protein is CASSRARMASGRGETQYF. The rearrangement links TRBV11-2 to TRBJ2-5; TRBD2 aligns across 10 bases. Germline values: CDR1 SGHAT, CDR2 FQNNGV. The CDR3 loop spans 18 amino acids. Trimming took 5 bases from V and 4 from J; bases not matched to a gene: 16.

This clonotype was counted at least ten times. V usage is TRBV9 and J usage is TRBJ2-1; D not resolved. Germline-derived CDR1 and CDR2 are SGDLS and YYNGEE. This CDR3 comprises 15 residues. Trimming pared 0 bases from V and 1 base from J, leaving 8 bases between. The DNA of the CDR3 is TGTGCCAGCAGCGTAGATGGGTTGTCCTACAATGAGCAGTTCTTC. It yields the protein CASSVDGLSYNEQFF.

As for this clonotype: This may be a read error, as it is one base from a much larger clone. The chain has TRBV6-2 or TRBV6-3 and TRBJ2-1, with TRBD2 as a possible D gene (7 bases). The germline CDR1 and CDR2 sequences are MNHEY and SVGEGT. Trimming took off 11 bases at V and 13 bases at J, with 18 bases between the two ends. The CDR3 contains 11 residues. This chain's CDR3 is CASSTGGHQFF. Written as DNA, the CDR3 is TGTGCCTCCTCAACCGGGGGGCACCAGTTCTTC.

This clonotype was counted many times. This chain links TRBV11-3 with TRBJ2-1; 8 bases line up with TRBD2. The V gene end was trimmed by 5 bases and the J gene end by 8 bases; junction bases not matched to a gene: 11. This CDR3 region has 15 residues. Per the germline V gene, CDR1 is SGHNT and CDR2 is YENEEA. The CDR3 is CASSPNRGGRDEQFF. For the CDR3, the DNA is TGTGCCAGCAGCCCAAATCGGGGGGGCCGAGATGAGCAGTTCTTC.

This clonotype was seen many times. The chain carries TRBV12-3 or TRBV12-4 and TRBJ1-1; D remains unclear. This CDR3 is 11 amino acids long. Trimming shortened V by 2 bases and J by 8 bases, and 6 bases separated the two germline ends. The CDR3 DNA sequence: TGTGCCAGCAGTTTAAAGGCCGAAGCTTTCTTT. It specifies CASSLKAEAFF.

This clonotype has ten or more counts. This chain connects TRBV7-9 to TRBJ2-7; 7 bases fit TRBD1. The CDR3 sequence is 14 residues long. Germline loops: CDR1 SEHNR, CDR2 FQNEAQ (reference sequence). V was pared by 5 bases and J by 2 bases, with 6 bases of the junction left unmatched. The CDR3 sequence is CASSPGQKTYEQYF. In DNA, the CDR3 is TGTGCCAGCAGCCCGGGACAGAAGACCTACGAGCAGTACTTC.

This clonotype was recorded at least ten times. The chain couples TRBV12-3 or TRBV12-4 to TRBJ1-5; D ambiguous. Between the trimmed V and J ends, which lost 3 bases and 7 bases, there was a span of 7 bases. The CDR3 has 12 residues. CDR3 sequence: CASSLDGQPQHF. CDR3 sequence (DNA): TGTGCCAGCAGTTTGGACGGGCAGCCCCAGCATTTT.

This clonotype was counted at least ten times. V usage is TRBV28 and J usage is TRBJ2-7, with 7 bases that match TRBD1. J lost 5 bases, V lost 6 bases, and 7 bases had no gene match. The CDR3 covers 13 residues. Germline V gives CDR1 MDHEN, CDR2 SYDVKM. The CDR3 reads CASSGQAVHEQYF. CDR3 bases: TGTGCCAGCAGCGGACAGGCGGTCCACGAGCAGTACTTC.

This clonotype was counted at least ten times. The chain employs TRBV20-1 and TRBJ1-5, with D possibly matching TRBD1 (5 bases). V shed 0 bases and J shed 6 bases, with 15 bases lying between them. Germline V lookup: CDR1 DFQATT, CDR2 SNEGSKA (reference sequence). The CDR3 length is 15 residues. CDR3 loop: CSARDPNRLGQPQHF. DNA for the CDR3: TGCAGTGCTAGAGACCCGAACAGGTTGGGTCAGCCCCAGCATTTT.

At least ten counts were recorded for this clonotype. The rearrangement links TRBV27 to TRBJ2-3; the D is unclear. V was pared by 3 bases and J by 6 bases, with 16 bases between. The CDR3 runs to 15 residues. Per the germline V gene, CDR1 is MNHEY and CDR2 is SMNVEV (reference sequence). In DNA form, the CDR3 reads TGTGCCAGCAGTTTCACGTTTAGAACACGGGATACGCAGTATTTT. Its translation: CASSFTFRTRDTQYF.

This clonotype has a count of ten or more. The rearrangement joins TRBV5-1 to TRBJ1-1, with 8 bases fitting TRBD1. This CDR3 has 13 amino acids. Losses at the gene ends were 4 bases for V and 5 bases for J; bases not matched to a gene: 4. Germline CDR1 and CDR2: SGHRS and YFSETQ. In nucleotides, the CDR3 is TGCGCCAGCAGCGCGACAGGGGTTACTGAAGCTTTCTTT. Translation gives CASSATGVTEAFF.

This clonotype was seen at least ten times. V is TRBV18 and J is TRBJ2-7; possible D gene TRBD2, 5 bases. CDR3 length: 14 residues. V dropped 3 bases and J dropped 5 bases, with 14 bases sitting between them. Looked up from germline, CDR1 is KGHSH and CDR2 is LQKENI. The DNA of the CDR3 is TGTGCCAGCTCACCTGTCCGGGGTTTCCACGAGCAGTACTTC. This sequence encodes CASSPVRGFHEQYF.

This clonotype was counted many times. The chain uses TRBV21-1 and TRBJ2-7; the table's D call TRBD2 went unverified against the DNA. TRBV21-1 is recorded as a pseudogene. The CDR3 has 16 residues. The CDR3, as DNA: TGTGCCAGCAGCAAACCGTCTGCGGGAGGGCCTTTAGAGCAGTACTTC. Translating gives CASSKPSAGGPLEQYF.